The entry below describes one T cell receptor (beta chain). The antigen remains undetermined. This record belongs to a study of Graves' ophthalmopathy and Graves' hyperthyroidism. Across the whole study: Stable hyperthyroidism referred to disease that showed no ophthalmopathy within 18 months of follow-up.

Certain patients were not enrolled. These were patients with other autoimmune diseases, uncontrolled infections, pregnancy or lactation. The TCR beta CDR3 regions underwent amplification from RNA transcripts. A first-round RT-PCR used HTBI primers, followed by a second-round multiplex PCR. A single record per CDR3 protein comes from TCRdb applying MiXCR to the multiplex PCR reads. The profile covers 900,000 to 1,200,000 distinct CDR3 sequences, with about 35% appearing a single time and approximately 10% taken by the ten largest. Broader study findings: A model of 13 signatures distinguished ophthalmopathy from stable hyperthyroidism at 85% to 90% sensitivity and roughly 80% specificity.

This sequence originates from an adult man with Graves' hyperthyroidism. The sequencing input was peripheral blood or thyroid tissue (not recorded which).

CDR3 sequence reads: CASEAGGETQYF. CDR3 coding DNA: TGTGCCAGCGAGGCAGGGGGGGAGACCCAGTACTTC. The chain recombines TRBV7-9 with TRBJ2-7, with D perhaps TRBD1 (7 bases). Matching the DNA end better, TRBJ2-5 makes the J call doubtful. Germline assignment: CDR1 SEHNR and CDR2 FQNEAQ (reference sequence). CDR3 size: 12 residues.